This T cell receptor (beta chain) was recorded in a study of T cell clonality in common variable immunodeficiency. Study conclusions and caveats: Fewer deletions and N-nucleotide insertions were reportedly seen in common variable immunodeficiency TCR beta sequences. Compared with healthy controls, CVID subjects showed increased TCRbeta clonality, mostly in about a third. Shared TCRbeta clones were fewer between CVID subjects than controls.

Patients had low serum IgG, IgA and/or IgM and specific antibody deficiency. Blood came from CVID subjects not ill and not taking immunomodulatory or immunosuppressive medication. Per the germline V gene, CDR1 is KGHSH and CDR2 is LQKENI. Trimming stripped 1 base from V and 1 base from J, with 8 bases between. The CDR3 has 16 residues. Repertoires were generated with immunoSEQ multiplex PCR, while TCRdb's copy carries only in-frame clones and drops some. Recorded here are about 33,000 clones, with no singletons, and the ten leading clones hold 6.1%. A few counts support this clone. What it recognizes is unknown. The observed sequence ends 3 residues before the CDR3 terminus, with the missing tail filled in from the germline J gene.

The sequenced sample was peripheral blood mononuclear cells. J is TRBJ2-6 and V is TRBV18; D uncertain. The source is a human donor with common variable immunodeficiency. The part of the CDR3 DNA that was read is TGTGCCAGCTCACCACAGTTGCGGTCTGGGGCCAACGTC. Amino acid sequence: CASSPQLRSGANV. The entire CDR3 protein reads CASSPQLRSGANVLTF.